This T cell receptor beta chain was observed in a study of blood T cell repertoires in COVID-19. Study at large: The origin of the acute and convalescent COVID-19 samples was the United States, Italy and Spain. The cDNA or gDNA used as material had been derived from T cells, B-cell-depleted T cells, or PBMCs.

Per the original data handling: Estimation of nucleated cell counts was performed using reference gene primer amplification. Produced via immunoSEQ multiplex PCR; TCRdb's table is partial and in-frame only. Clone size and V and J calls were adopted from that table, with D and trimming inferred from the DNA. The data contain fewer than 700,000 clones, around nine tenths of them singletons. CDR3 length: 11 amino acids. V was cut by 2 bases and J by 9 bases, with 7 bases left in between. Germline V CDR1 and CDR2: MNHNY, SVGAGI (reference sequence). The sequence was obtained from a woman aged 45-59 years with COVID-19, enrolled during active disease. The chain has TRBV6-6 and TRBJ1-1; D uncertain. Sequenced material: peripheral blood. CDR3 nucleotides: TGTGCCAGCAGTTACGGTTGGCAAGCTTTCTTT. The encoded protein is CASSYGWQAFF.